The rows below give T cell receptor beta chains drawn from one sample of a study of CD8+CD57+ T cells in acquired aplastic anemia. TCRdb reprocessed the reads via MiXCR and lists one record per CDR3 protein. Here the sample spans approximately 200,000 distinct CDR3 sequences, approximately 57% being singletons. Material: sorted CD4+, CD8+, or CD8+CD57+ T cells (not recorded which) from PBMCs. All receptors come from a human donor in good health. Both conserved end residues are part of each CDR3. D genes are given only for firm matches. Rows may omit the clone size; those that give it use once, few, many or a size class.

D	J	V	size	DNA	CDR3
.	TRBJ1-2	TRBV29-1	.	TGCAGCGCCGTTGGGAACCGTGATGCTCGGGCTGGCTACACCTTC	CSAVGNRDARAGYTF
TRBD2	TRBJ2-7	TRBV20-1	.	TGCAGTGCTCCTTTAGCGGGAGTGGGCCACGAGCAGTACTTC	CSAPLAGVGHEQYF
TRBD2	TRBJ2-1	TRBV20-1	.	TGCAGTGCTAGACTTAGCGGGAGAACGAACAATGAGCAGTTCTTC	CSARLSGRTNNEQFF
TRBD2	TRBJ2-1	TRBV20-1	.	TGCAGCGCCGAGCGGGGCCTCAATGAGCAGTTCTTC	CSAERGLNEQFF
.	TRBJ2-1	TRBV24-1	many	TGTGCCACCAGTTCCGGGACACTTTACAATGAGCAGTTCTTC	CATSSGTLYNEQFF
.	TRBJ2-5	TRBV27	many	TGTGCCAGCAGTTTGGAAGGGGGACAAGAGACCCAGTACTTC	CASSLEGGQETQYF
.	TRBJ2-7	TRBV7-9	.	TGTGCCAGCAGCACGGGGACATCTTTCCTCGGCGAGCAGTACTTC	CASSTGTSFLGEQYF
.	TRBJ1-4	TRBV7-2	.	TGTGCCAGCAGTGAACGTCAGGTAAAACTGTTTTTT	CASSERQVKLFF
.	TRBJ1-1	TRBV5-4	.	TGTGCCAGCAGCTTGGTGGTGGGAGCTTTCTTT	CASSLVVGAFF
TRBD2	TRBJ2-1	TRBV29-1	.	TGCAGCGTTGAACTAGCGGGCGATGAGCAGTTCTTC	CSVELAGDEQFF
.	TRBJ2-7	TRBV6-5	many	TGTGCCAGCAGTTCCGACAGTGGAGACGAGCAGTACTTC	CASSSDSGDEQYF
TRBD2	TRBJ2-7	TRBV10-1	few	TGCGCCAGCAGTGAAGGGACTAGCTACGAGCAGTACTTC	CASSEGTSYEQYF
.	TRBJ1-2	TRBV19	.	TGTGCCAGTAGTATCGCCGTGACCTATGGCTACACCTTC	CASSIAVTYGYTF
.	TRBJ2-5	TRBV19	.	TGTGCCAGCCTTAGCTCACCTTCGTACCAAGAGACCCAGTACTTC	CASLSSPSYQETQYF
.	TRBJ1-1	TRBV12-3/TRBV12-4	.	TGTGCCAGCAGCCGCCCCTCTGGTGGGGGGAACACTGAAGCTTTCTTT	CASSRPSGGGNTEAFF
.	TRBJ2-7	TRBV20-1	.	TGCAGTGCTAGAAACCGGGAGACCCACGAGCAGTACTTC	CSARNRETHEQYF
TRBD2	TRBJ2-1	TRBV7-3	.	TGTGCCAGCAGCGTTTCCCTAGCGGGGAATGAGCAGTTCTTC	CASSVSLAGNEQFF
.	TRBJ2-7	TRBV7-7	many	TGTGCTAGCAGCTTAGCGCCCGGGGCCTACGAGCAGTACTTC	CASSLAPGAYEQYF